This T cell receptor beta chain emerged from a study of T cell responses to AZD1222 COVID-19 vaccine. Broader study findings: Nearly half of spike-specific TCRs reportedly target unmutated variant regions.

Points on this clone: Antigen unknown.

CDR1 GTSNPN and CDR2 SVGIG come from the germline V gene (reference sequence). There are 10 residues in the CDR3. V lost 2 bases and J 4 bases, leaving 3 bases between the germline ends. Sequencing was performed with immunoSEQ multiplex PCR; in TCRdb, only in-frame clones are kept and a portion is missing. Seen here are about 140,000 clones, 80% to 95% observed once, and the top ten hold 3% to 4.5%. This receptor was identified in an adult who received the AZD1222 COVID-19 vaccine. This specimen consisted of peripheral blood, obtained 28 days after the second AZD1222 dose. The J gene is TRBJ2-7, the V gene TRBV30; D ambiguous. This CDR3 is CAWSKYEQYF. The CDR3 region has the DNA TGTGCCTGGAGTAAGTACGAGCAGTACTTC. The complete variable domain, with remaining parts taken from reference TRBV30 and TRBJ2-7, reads SQTIHQWPATLVQPVGSPLSLECTVEGTSNPNLYWYRQAAGRGLQLLFYSVGIGQISSEVPQNLSASRPQDRQFILSSKKLLLSDSGFYLCAWSKYEQYFGPGTRLTVT.